The TCR beta chain under discussion was sequenced for a study of blood T cell repertoires in COVID-19. At the level of the study: Acute and convalescent COVID-19 samples came from the United States, Italy and Spain.

As regards this clone: The same CDR3 also results from other DNA sequences found in this sample.

The CDR3 contains 15 residues. The V end lost 1 base, the J end lost 4 bases, and 14 bases lay between the germline ends. CDR1 SGHDN and CDR2 FVKESK come from the germline V gene. Profiled with immunoSEQ multiplex PCR; TCRdb holds only in-frame clones, not every one. The data hold under 75,000 clones, with roughly 84% observed a single time. This rearrangement joins TRBV14 to TRBJ2-7; perhaps TRBD1 as D (5 bases). The TCR was taken from a woman aged 65 to 85 with acute or convalescent COVID-19. The sample consisted of peripheral blood. This CDR3 is CASSQVQGISYEQYF. Here the CDR3 DNA reads TGTGCCAGCAGCCAAGTCCAGGGAATTTCGTACGAGCAGTACTTC. Filled out from reference TRBV14 and TRBJ2-7, the complete variable domain reads EAGVTQFPSHSVIEKGQTVTLRCDPISGHDNLYWYRRVMGKEIKFLLHFVKESKQDESGMPNNRFLAERTGGTYSTLKVQPAELEDSGVYFCASSQVQGISYEQYFGPGTRLTVT.